This entry is about one TCR beta chain. A quantity of about 0.5 to 1 ug RNA underwent reverse transcription using random hexamers. One entry per CDR3 protein, called by TCRdb with MiXCR from the immunoSEQ multiplex PCR reads. The sample has approximately 280,000 distinct CDR3 sequences, around 84% seen once; the top ten hold approximately 0.11%. This sample is part of a study of CD8 T cells in Susac syndrome. The V end lost 1 base, the J end lost 11 bases, and 8 bases lay between the germline ends. The CDR3 is 12 residues long. Looked up from germline, CDR1 is SNHLY and CDR2 is FYNNEI. The chain links TRBV2 to TRBJ2-2; D perhaps matches TRBD1 (5 bases). Sequencing used CD8+ T cells from PBMCs. This receptor was identified in a human donor with multiple sclerosis. CDR3 in amino acids: CASSEGQLELFF. The DNA of the CDR3 is TGTGCCAGCAGTGAAGGACAGCTAGAGCTGTTTTTT.